This T cell receptor beta chain is drawn from a study of cytomegalovirus exposure and HLA in healthy donors (dated by TCRdb to between 2016 and 2019). Regarding the complete study: An earlier analysis of more than 550 of the donors reported over 250 Gb of sequence data and roughly 120 million unique TCR beta sequences obtained from some 200 million T cells. The number of donors typed differed by locus, with about 629-630 for A, B, C, DRB1 and DQB1, 522 for DQA1, approximately 580 for DPA1, and some 470 for DPB1. A later genetic analysis took genome-wide SNP genotypes for about 65% of the roughly 670 donors and used that subset as a discovery cohort. An early release that covered roughly 600 HLA-typed donors contained approximately 320 gigabases of sequencing data and tens of millions of unique TCR sequences. The genetic ancestry cluster associated with self-reported Caucasian donors included 81% of the 398 genotyped donors. Across 398 genotyped donors of the cohort, an average of approximately 200,000 unique TCR beta nucleotide sequences per donor were sequenced, and roughly 17% of those sequences were non-productive. Several DR-DQ haplotypes were handled as single units for association and clustering, since linkage in the cohort was strong. Rather than using new phenotypic data, the later analysis identified candidate immune exposures from TCR beta sequences and from how often those sequences occurred across donors. The study aimed to test whether signatures of past pathogen exposure could be identified by cataloging public T cell receptors. To predict cytomegalovirus infection status, the study brought together high-throughput TCR immunosequencing, statistical association of individual TCRs with disease status, and machine learning. In an earlier analysis of around 540 of the donors, high-throughput TCR beta sequencing was used to judge whether each TCR beta V gene segment behaved as functional or pseudogenic. Alongside the repertoire data, information on donor age, sex, ethnicity and CMV serostatus was compiled. HLA typing covered class I and class II loci at four-digit resolution. A separate validation cohort of about 110 different subjects was used in addition to the roughly 700-subject first cohort. Using immunosequencing, the study profiled T cell repertoires from 500 to 800 subjects and related those repertoires to cytomegalovirus serostatus. To study patterns of TCR occurrence, a later analysis re-analyzed previously published TCR beta repertoires from 500 to 850 donors and added high-resolution HLA genotyping. All discovery cohort repertoires had been generated on a single sequencing platform. General study outcomes and caveats: Compared with the roughly 600-donor mean, donors in an Asian-associated ancestry cluster had fewer N-insertions in productive TCRs, according to a later genetic analysis. The only immune exposure information available for the cohort was CMV serostatus. Roughly uniform sequencing depth across donors was assumed in presence/absence analyses, although this assumption may not hold. According to a later analysis, TCR association rates differed among HLA loci, with DRB1 alleles showing the most associated TCRs and HLA-C alleles showing the fewest. Some IMGT-functional V segments, including TRBV6-2 and TRBV6-3, could not be told apart with the 87-base-pair reads, so those segments were excluded. A group of highly shared sequence variants was considered likely to be a technical artifact of the sequencing pipeline. HLA typing was unavailable for some donors at each locus, so association tests used only the typed subset. Three of the identified cytomegalovirus-associated TCR beta chains were confirmed in vitro to be specific for cytomegalovirus antigens. According to the authors, the approach could potentially be generalized to other disease states and immunological phenotypes. When HLA alleles, especially DR and DQ, strongly co-occurred, attributing TCR associations to individual alleles was difficult. The classifier was reported to diagnose cytomegalovirus status with high specificity and sensitivity in both the original and validation cohorts. Across donors, most TCR sequences were observed very rarely, whereas some public TCRs were present in many individuals. Broadly in line with IMGT annotations, most TCR beta V segments showed up in productive rearrangements about 87% or about 30% of the time in an earlier analysis of some 590 of the donors. Most CMV-associated TCR beta chains appeared to be HLA-restricted in a later analysis, and the HLA associations seemed to be driven largely by CMV exposure. Linkage disequilibrium might explain the correlated functional status among segregating V segments, but an unknown experimental factor could not be excluded. In a later analysis, several top co-occurrence clusters were reported to appear linked to parvovirus B19, influenza, CMV and Epstein-Barr virus. The study gave a list of about 160 TCR beta chains associated with cytomegalovirus. The earlier analysis of fewer than 750 of the donors excluded approximately 15 rarely observed V segments, including chromosome 9 orphons, because counts were too low. Specific HLA alleles were associated with over 15,000 TCR beta sequences at a false discovery rate of 0.05 in a later analysis. The cohort was sequenced for TCR beta chains only, and without alpha or paired-chain data the features that could be detected were limited. A further reported finding was that TCR beta sequences accurately predicted the HLA-A and HLA-B alleles for most subjects in the first cohort. A later genetic analysis associated a missense DCLRE1C variant with V-gene and J-gene trimming of TCR beta chains, and an independent cohort replicated the association. A later analysis found that HLA-associated TCR beta chains were more clonally expanded and had lower generation probabilities than equally common non-associated chains.

Remarks on this clone: It has no known antigen specificity. Base-call qualities are not available, and no considerably larger clone is one nucleotide away.

Libraries were prepared through the immunoSEQ multiplex PCR assay. For the multiplex PCR, a mixture combining 60 forward primers for TCR Vbeta segments and 13 reverse primers for TCR Jbeta segments was used. Amplification of the CDR3 region of rearranged TCR beta genes was performed with a multiplex PCR assay on genomic DNA. The Illumina HiSeq System was used to sequence the amplified TCR beta libraries as 87-base-pair reads. On the study's bioinformatics: Across the roughly 700 repertoires, a later analysis counted tens of millions of unique TCR beta chains, 8.5 million to 12 million of which were shared by at least two donors. Raw reads were error-corrected and collapsed into unique sequences with a nearest-neighbor algorithm that merged closely related sequences to remove PCR and sequencing errors. Alignment of CDR3 sequences to IMGT reference sequences was used to assign V, D and J gene segments. For a sequence to be retained, a match of at least six nucleotides to both a V gene segment and a J gene segment was required. A rearrangement counted as productive if the CDR3 had no stop codons and remained in frame with V and J, and every other rearrangement counted as non-productive. CDR3 was defined according to IMGT convention as the region running from the second conserved V-encoded cysteine to the conserved J-encoded phenylalanine. The earlier analysis of fewer than 700 of the donors excluded sequences that lacked an unambiguous match to a single V gene segment. In an earlier analysis of 587 of the donors, a V segment was called functional when productive rearrangements were above 56.7%, and segregating when the standard deviation between donors exceeded 5%. A statistical classification framework was built to diagnose cytomegalovirus status from the catalog of TCR beta chain sequences. In a later analysis, V and J genes were assigned by comparing TCR nucleotide sequences against IMGT/GENE-DB human TR gene sequences. The TCRdist pipeline was used in a later analysis to assign CDR3 sequences and most-parsimonious VDJ recombination scenarios. In a later analysis, every TCR beta chain was defined by the combination of its CDR3 amino acid sequence and its V-gene family, and reads without a unique V-gene family were dropped. In a later analysis, 450 to 600 highly shared, low-generation-probability nucleotide sequences were removed to address suspected cross-contamination and a sequencing artifact. For each public chain, a later analysis derived a clonal expansion index from normalized ranks of inferred template counts within each repertoire. In a later analysis, generation probabilities were computed with a VDJ recombination model fitted to out-of-frame rearrangements, and the resulting probabilities were checked against IGoR. In a later analysis, hypergeometric tests were used to score TCR-TCR, TCR-HLA and TCR-CMV co-occurrence, with a repertoire-size bias correction applied to TCR pairs. A later analysis estimated false discovery rates by permuting HLA or CMV assignments 20 times. In a later analysis, co-occurring TCRs were grouped using DBSCAN, and TCRdist sequence similarity was added for clustering within HLA-allele-positive subsets. Repertoires with fewer than 30,000 or more than 120,000 public chains, plus five repertoires with anomalous nucleotide sharing, were excluded from co-occurrence clustering. This is the immuneACCESS table as TCRdb keeps it, with only in-frame sequences that have V and J called. A part of the clones is gone; compared with another copy, unresolved V genes explain less than half, and the rest is unexplained. V and J calls and clone size are those listed in that table; D and trimming were worked out from the DNA. Within this sample are 75,000 to 95,000 clones, with around 80% of them counted one time only. 4% to 5.5% of the sample is in the top ten clones.

There are 15 amino acids in the CDR3, from cysteine to phenylalanine inclusive. Of all the DNA, just the CDR3 is kept, 45 bases in frame from base 1. For CDR1 and CDR2, the germline V gene lists KGHSH and LQKENI. V is cut back by 4 bases and J by 3 bases, with 6 bases in the junction unmatched. The cohort comprised hundreds of healthy bone marrow donors. At the time of sampling, all cohort members were nominally healthy, though unrecorded immune exposures were likely present. The donor was CMV seropositive and was included in the group of 290 or so seropositive cohort members. A peripheral blood sample was provided by each donor, and peripheral blood mononuclear cells were used for TCR beta sequencing. The Qiagen DNeasy Blood Extraction Kit was used to extract genomic DNA from the blood cell samples.

The rearrangement combines TRBV18 with TRBJ2-7; TRBD2 matches 10 bases in the middle. This TCR derives from a male donor in good health and CMV-seropositive. What was sequenced was PBMCs. The CDR3 region reads CASSLYSGRVYEQYF. The DNA reads TGTGCCAGCTCACTTTACAGCGGGAGGGTCTACGAGCAGTACTTC.